The TCR beta chain under discussion was sequenced for a study of OX40 agonist ivuxolimab in advanced cancers. In the study overall: Given to patients was ivuxolimab, an agonistic anti-OX40 (CD134) antibody.

Whole-study findings and limits: Which antigen the expanded peripheral T cells recognized is unknown. Dose levels from 0.1 to 3.0 mg/kg saw CD4+ and CD8+ blood T cells expand clonally by week 6.

V dropped 0 bases and J dropped 2 bases, with 5 bases sitting between them. Germline-derived CDR1 and CDR2 are SGHRS and YFSETQ. This CDR3 contains 13 residues. On this clone: Its antigen is undetermined.

Some clones are missing from TCRdb's copy, which holds only in-frame ones; the method was immunoSEQ multiplex PCR. The profile shows 85,000 to 120,000 clones, 90% of them singletons. Here the sequenced sample was CD4+ or CD8+ T cells sorted from blood, taken in a trial of the OX40 agonist ivuxolimab. The clonotype was recovered from an adult with an advanced solid tumor such as melanoma, head and neck, liver or kidney cancer. The chain couples TRBV5-1 to TRBJ2-5; D not certain. The DNA of the CDR3 is TGCGCCAGCAGCTTGGACAAACAAGAGACCCAGTACTTC. As protein: CASSLDKQETQYF.